This entry lists 22 T cell receptor beta chains sequenced from one sample in a study of T cell responses to AZD1222 COVID-19 vaccine. Clones were read by immunoSEQ multiplex PCR, and TCRdb kept only the in-frame ones, dropping some. Of fewer than 150,000 clones listed, roughly 88% are singletons. The sequencing here drew on peripheral blood, taken on day 0 of AZD1222 vaccination. All receptors derive from an adult in good health.

V gene TRBV15 combines with J gene TRBJ1-2; tentatively, D is TRBD1 (6 bases). Germline assignment: CDR1 LNHNV and CDR2 YYDKDF (reference sequence). The CDR3 runs 14 residues. V was trimmed by 1 base and J by 7 bases, leaving 13 bases between them. The DNA for the CDR3 is TGTGCCACCAGCAGAGCGGGGGGGCTTCGTGGCTACACCTTC. Its translation: CATSRAGGLRGYTF. Filled out from reference TRBV15 and TRBJ1-2, the complete variable domain reads DAMVIQNPRYQVTQFGKPVTLSCSQTLNHNVMYWYQQKSSQAPKLLFHYYDKDFNNEADTPDNFQSRRPNTSFCFLDIRSPGLGDTAMYLCATSRAGGLRGYTFGSGTRLTVV.

The chain has TRBV18 and TRBJ1-2; weak D call: TRBD1 (6 bases). The CDR3 length is 15 residues. Germline CDR1 KGHSH, CDR2 LQKENI. Between the trimmed V and J ends, which lost 5 bases and 6 bases, there was a span of 19 bases. CDR3 sequence reads: CASSASQGGRNGYTF. CDR3 coding DNA: TGTGCCAGCTCAGCGTCACAGGGTGGGAGGAATGGCTACACCTTC.

V usage is TRBV6-5 and J usage is TRBJ2-7; 10 nucleotides line up with TRBD1. This CDR3 spans 14 amino acids. V gave up 8 bases and J gave up 5 bases; unmatched junction bases: 9. CDR1 and CDR2 (germline): MNHEY, SVGAGI. The CDR3 here is CASGQGTGADEQYF. CDR3 bases: TGTGCCAGCGGGCAGGGGACAGGGGCCGACGAGCAGTACTTC.

A few counts support this clone. This rearrangement joins TRBV7-9 to TRBJ1-2; 7 bases align to TRBD1. There are 15 residues in the CDR3. The germline gives CDR1 SEHNR, CDR2 FQNEAQ (reference sequence). Trimming cost V 2 bases and J 8 bases; bases outside gene matches: 11. The CDR3 region is CASSLSRQGPEGYTF. The CDR3 nucleotides are TGTGCCAGCAGCTTAAGTCGACAGGGACCGGAGGGCTACACCTTC.

Only a few counts were recorded for this clone. The chain links TRBV4-2 to TRBJ2-2, with D perhaps TRBD2 (5 bases). The germline gives CDR1 LGHNA, CDR2 YNFKEQ. The CDR3 consists of 17 residues. Trimming removed 3 bases from V and 3 bases from J, with 17 bases in between. The CDR3 spells CASSHGKQRTDTGELFF. Written as DNA, the CDR3 is TGTGCCAGCAGCCACGGGAAGCAGAGGACGGACACCGGGGAGCTGTTTTTT.

This chain connects TRBV7-9 to TRBJ1-5, with unresolved D. Trimming cost V 1 base and J 5 bases, with 9 bases left between them. This CDR3 spans 14 amino acids. From germline, CDR1 is SEHNR and CDR2 FQNEAQ (reference sequence). The CDR3, as DNA: TGTGCCAGCAGCTTAGGGCAGGCGGATCAGCCCCAGCATTTT. Translation gives CASSLGQADQPQHF.

V and J are TRBV19 and TRBJ1-4; a weak D match, TRBD1 (6 bases). Trimming left V 7 bases short and J 7 bases short, with 16 bases between. Per germline, CDR1 LNHDA and CDR2 SQIVND (reference sequence). CDR3 length: 14 amino acids. CDR3 nucleotide sequence: TGTGCCAGTACCTTGCAGGGGTTTGGTGAAAAACTGTTTTTT. Amino acids: CASTLQGFGEKLFF. The whole variable domain, remainder taken from reference TRBV19 and TRBJ1-4, is DGGITQSPKYLFRKEGQNVTLSCEQNLNHDAMYWYRQDPGQGLRLIYYSQIVNDFQKGDIAEGYSVSREKKESFPLTVTSAQKNPTAFYLCASTLQGFGEKLFFGSGTQLSVL.

The genes are TRBV15 and TRBJ1-1; no reliable D call. The CDR3 runs to 15 residues. CDR1 is LNHNV, CDR2 YYDKDF, per germline (reference sequence). V was pared by 5 bases and J by 4 bases, with 17 bases between. The CDR3 DNA sequence: TGTGCCACCAGCGCCCGGAGAGGGTCGGGCACTGAAGCTTTCTTT. As protein: CATSARRGSGTEAFF.

V and J are TRBV27 and TRBJ2-2; D might be TRBD1 or TRBD2, each matching 7 bases. CDR1 and CDR2 (germline): MNHEY, SMNVEV (reference sequence). Between the trimmed V and J ends, which lost 8 bases and 0 bases, there was a span of 13 bases. The CDR3 is 15 residues long. CDR3 loop: CASQGGQANTGELFF. CDR3 in DNA: TGTGCCAGCCAGGGGGGGCAGGCGAACACCGGGGAGCTGTTTTTT.

The rearrangement links TRBV2 to TRBJ2-3; TRBD2 matches at 12 bases. The CDR3 extends over 14 amino acids. Losses at the gene ends were 6 bases for V and 8 bases for J; bases not matched to a gene: 6. Looked up from germline, CDR1 is SNHLY and CDR2 is FYNNEI. CDR3: CASRRLAGARTQYF. Here the CDR3 DNA reads TGTGCCAGCAGGCGACTAGCGGGAGCTCGTACGCAGTATTTT. Filled out from reference TRBV2 and TRBJ2-3, the complete variable domain reads EPEVTQTPSHQVTQMGQEVILRCVPISNHLYFYWYRQILGQKVEFLVSFYNNEISEKSEIFDDQFSVERPDGSNFTLKIRSTKLEDSAMYFCASRRLAGARTQYFGPGTRLTVL.

The sample holds a few counts of this clone. The chain couples TRBV5-5 to TRBJ1-4, with D perhaps TRBD1 (6 bases). Looked up from germline, CDR1 is SGHKS and CDR2 is YYEKEE (reference sequence). The CDR3 has 13 amino acids. Deletions cut 5 bases from V and 7 bases from J, with 12 bases between. The CDR3: CASRQGYGEKLFF. As DNA, the CDR3 is TGTGCCAGCAGGCAGGGGTATGGTGAAAAACTGTTTTTT. The full variable domain, its missing parts supplied by reference TRBV5-5 and TRBJ1-4, is DAGVTQSPTHLIKTRGQQVTLRCSPISGHKSVSWYQQVLGQGPQFIFQYYEKEERGRGNFPDRFSARQFPNYSSELNVNALLLGDSALYLCASRQGYGEKLFFGSGTQLSVL.

The chain uses TRBV3-1 (or the pseudogene TRBV3-2) and TRBJ2-1, with 7 bases matching TRBD2. V lost 3 bases, J lost 10 bases, and 9 bases stayed unmatched. The CDR3 length is 14 residues. The V gene's germline CDR1 is LGHDT and CDR2 YNNKEL (reference sequence). The CDR3 is CASSQQIGREEQFF. The DNA for the CDR3 is TGTGCCAGCAGCCAGCAAATAGGGAGGGAGGAGCAGTTCTTC.

The rearrangement links TRBV5-6 to TRBJ1-2; D is ambiguous. Germline-derived CDR1 and CDR2 are SGHDT and YYEEEE. The CDR3 has 15 residues. With 2 bases removed from V and 4 bases from J, the gap between germline ends came to 15 bases. CDR3 bases: TGTGCCAGCAGCTTAATAGACACCACGGCCTATGGCTACACCTTC. Protein: CASSLIDTTAYGYTF.

V usage is TRBV7-6 and J usage is TRBJ1-1; D call uncertain. Per germline, CDR1 SGHVS and CDR2 FNYEAQ. Trimming pared 2 bases from V and 3 bases from J, leaving 10 bases between. This CDR3 spans 14 amino acids. The CDR3 here is CASSLSRVYTEAFF. The CDR3 DNA sequence: TGTGCCAGCAGCTTATCGCGGGTATACACTGAAGCTTTCTTT.

This chain joins TRBV6-4 and TRBJ2-1; 9 bases are a match to TRBD2. V shed 2 bases and J 6 bases; nucleotides not matched to a gene: 5. The CDR3 consists of 15 residues. Germline V gene sequence: CDR1 MRHNA, CDR2 SNTAGT. The DNA of the CDR3 is TGTGCCAGCAGTGACGAGACTAGCGGATCCAATGAGCAGTTCTTC. Translating gives CASSDETSGSNEQFF.

This chain connects TRBV15 to TRBJ1-2; D is ambiguous. V was pared by 8 bases and J by 5 bases, with 12 bases between. CDR1 and CDR2 (germline): LNHNV, YYDKDF (reference sequence). CDR3 length: 12 amino acids. The CDR3 nucleotides read TGTGCCACCTCTCAGGACGAATATGGCTACACCTTC. Its translation: CATSQDEYGYTF.

The rearrangement links TRBV12-3 or TRBV12-4 to TRBJ1-2; D call uncertain. Trimming removed 1 base at V and 6 bases at J, with 9 bases between. The CDR3 is 13 amino acids. The CDR3 loop reads CASSLDSRNGYTF. The CDR3 region has the DNA TGTGCCAGCAGTTTAGACAGCCGAAATGGCTACACCTTC.

CDR3 protein: CASSSPTVPYTDTQYF. The CDR3 region has the DNA TGTGCCAGCAGCTCGCCGACAGTTCCCTACACAGATACGCAGTATTTT. V usage is TRBV5-5 and J usage is TRBJ2-3; tentative D call: TRBD1 (5 bases). V was shortened by 3 bases and J by 2 bases, with 16 bases between the two germline ends. CDR3 length: 16 residues. Germline values: CDR1 SGHKS, CDR2 YYEKEE (reference sequence).

Only one count was recorded for this clone. A much larger clone lies one base from this, so it may be a read error. The rearrangement joins TRBV6-6 to TRBJ1-2; the match to TRBD1 covers 9 bases. V was pared by 7 bases and J by 7 bases, with 4 bases of the junction left unmatched. The CDR3 runs to 12 residues. Per germline, CDR1 MNHNY and CDR2 SVGAGI (reference sequence). In nucleotides, the CDR3 is TGTGCCAGCACCCCGGGACAGGGTGGCTACACCTTC. Protein sequence: CASTPGQGGYTF.

The chain carries TRBV7-4 and TRBJ1-1, with a possible D match to TRBD1 (6 bases). The CDR3 runs 19 residues. V was cut by 1 base and J by 6 bases, with 27 bases left in between. The germline CDR1 and CDR2 sequences are SGHVT and SQSDAQ. The CDR3 loop is CASSLGEGRRGGGVPEAFF. In DNA, the CDR3 is TGTGCCAGCAGCTTAGGAGAGGGTCGTCGGGGGGGCGGTGTCCCTGAAGCTTTCTTT.

The chain links TRBV30 to TRBJ2-2; D possibly corresponds to TRBD1 (5 bases). The CDR3 runs to 15 residues. The V gene lost 0 bases and the J gene lost 6 bases, with 14 bases spanning the gap. Germline V gene data show CDR1 as GTSNPN and CDR2 as SVGIG (reference sequence). In DNA, the CDR3 is TGTGCCTGGAGTGTAGGGCAGGGATCGGCCGGGGAGCTGTTTTTT. Its protein product is CAWSVGQGSAGELFF.

This chain connects TRBV5-1 to TRBJ2-5; D remains ambiguous. V was trimmed by 4 bases and J by 2 bases, leaving 3 bases between them. This CDR3 is 11 amino acids long. Germline CDR1 SGHRS, CDR2 YFSETQ. The CDR3 spells CASSLQETQYF. The DNA for the CDR3 is TGCGCCAGCAGCCTACAAGAGACCCAGTACTTC. The full variable domain, its missing parts supplied by reference TRBV5-1 and TRBJ2-5, is KAGVTQTPRYLIKTRGQQVTLSCSPISGHRSVSWYQQTPGQGLQFLFEYFSETQRNKGNFPGRFSGRQFSNSRSEMNVSTLELGDSALYLCASSLQETQYFGPGTRLLVL.